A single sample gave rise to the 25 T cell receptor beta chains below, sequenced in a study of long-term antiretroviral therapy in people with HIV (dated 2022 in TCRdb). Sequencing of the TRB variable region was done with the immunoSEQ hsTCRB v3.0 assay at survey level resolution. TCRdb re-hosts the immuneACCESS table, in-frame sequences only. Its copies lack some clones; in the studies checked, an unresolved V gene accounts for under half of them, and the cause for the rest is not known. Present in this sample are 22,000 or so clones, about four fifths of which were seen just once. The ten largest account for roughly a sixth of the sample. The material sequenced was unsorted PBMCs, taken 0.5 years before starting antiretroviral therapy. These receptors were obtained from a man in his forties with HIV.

This CDR3 is CSVVRGQGLYEQYF. For the CDR3, the DNA is TGCAGCGTTGTACGGGGACAGGGTCTCTACGAGCAGTACTTC. The rearrangement joins TRBV29-1 to TRBJ2-7; 9 bases are shared with TRBD1. The V gene end was trimmed by 4 bases and the J gene end by 3 bases; junction bases not matched to a gene: 7. The CDR3 covers 14 residues. Germline values: CDR1 SQVTM, CDR2 ANQGSEA.

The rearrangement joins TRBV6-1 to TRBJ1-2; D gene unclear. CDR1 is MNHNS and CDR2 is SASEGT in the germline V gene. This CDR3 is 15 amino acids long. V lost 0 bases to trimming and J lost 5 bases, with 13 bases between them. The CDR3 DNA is TGTGCCAGCAGTGAAGCGAGAACAGCCCTTTATGGCTACACCTTC. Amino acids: CASSEARTALYGYTF.

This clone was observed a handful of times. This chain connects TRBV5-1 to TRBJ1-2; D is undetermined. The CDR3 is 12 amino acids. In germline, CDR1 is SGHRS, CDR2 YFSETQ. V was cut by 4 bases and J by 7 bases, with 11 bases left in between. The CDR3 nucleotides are TGCGCCAGCAGCCTCGCGGCAAGTGGCTACACCTTC. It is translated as CASSLAASGYTF. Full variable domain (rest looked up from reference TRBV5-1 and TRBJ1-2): KAGVTQTPRYLIKTRGQQVTLSCSPISGHRSVSWYQQTPGQGLQFLFEYFSETQRNKGNFPGRFSGRQFSNSRSEMNVSTLELGDSALYLCASSLAASGYTFGSGTRLTVV.

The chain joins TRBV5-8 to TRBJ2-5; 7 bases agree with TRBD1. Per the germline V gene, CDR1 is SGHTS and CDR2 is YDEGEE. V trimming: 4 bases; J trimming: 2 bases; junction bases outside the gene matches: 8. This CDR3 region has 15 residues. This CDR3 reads CASSPYRGKQETQYF. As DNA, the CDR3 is TGTGCCAGCAGCCCCTACAGGGGCAAGCAAGAGACCCAGTACTTC.

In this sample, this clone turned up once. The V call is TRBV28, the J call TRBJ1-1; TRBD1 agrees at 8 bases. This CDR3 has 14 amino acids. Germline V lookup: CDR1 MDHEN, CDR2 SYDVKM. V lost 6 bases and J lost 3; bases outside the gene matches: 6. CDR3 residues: CASRRRGPDTEAFF. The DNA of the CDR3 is TGTGCCAGCAGGCGCAGGGGGCCGGACACTGAAGCTTTCTTT.

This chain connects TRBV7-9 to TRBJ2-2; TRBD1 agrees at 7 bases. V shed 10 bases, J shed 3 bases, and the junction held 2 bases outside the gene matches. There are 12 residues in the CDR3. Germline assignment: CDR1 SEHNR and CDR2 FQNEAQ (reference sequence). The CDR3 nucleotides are TGTGCCACCACAGGGGACACCGGGGAGCTGTTTTTT. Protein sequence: CATTGDTGELFF.

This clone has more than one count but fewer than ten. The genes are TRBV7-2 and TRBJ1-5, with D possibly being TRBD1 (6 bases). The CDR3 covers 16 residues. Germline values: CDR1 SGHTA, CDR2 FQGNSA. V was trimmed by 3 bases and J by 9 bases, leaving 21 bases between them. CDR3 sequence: CASSFWGRGTAGPQHF. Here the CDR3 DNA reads TGTGCCAGCAGCTTCTGGGGCAGGGGCACGGCTGGGCCCCAGCATTTT.

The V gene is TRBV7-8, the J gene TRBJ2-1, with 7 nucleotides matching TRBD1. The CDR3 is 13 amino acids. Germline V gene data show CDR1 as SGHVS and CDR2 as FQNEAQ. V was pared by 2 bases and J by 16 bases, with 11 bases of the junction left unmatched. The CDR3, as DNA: TGTGCCAGCAGCTTAACCTTCGACAGGGCACTCTTCTTC. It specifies CASSLTFDRALFF.

CDR3 sequence reads: CAWSGQAYSYEQYF. CDR3 bases: TGTGCCTGGAGTGGACAGGCTTACTCCTACGAGCAGTACTTC. V gene TRBV30 combines with J gene TRBJ2-7; a possible D gene is TRBD1 (6 bases). The CDR3 extends over 14 amino acids. Germline V gene data show CDR1 as GTSNPN and CDR2 as SVGIG (reference sequence). Trimming stripped 1 base from V and 0 bases from J, with 10 bases between. Full variable domain (remainder filled in from reference TRBV30 and TRBJ2-7): SQTIHQWPATLVQPVGSPLSLECTVEGTSNPNLYWYRQAAGRGLQLLFYSVGIGQISSEVPQNLSASRPQDRQFILSSKKLLLSDSGFYLCAWSGQAYSYEQYFGPGTRLTVT.

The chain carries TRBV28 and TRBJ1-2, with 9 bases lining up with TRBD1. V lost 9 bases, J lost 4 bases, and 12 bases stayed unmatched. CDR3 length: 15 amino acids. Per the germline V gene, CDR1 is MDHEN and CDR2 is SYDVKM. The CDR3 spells CASFQRATGGYGYTF. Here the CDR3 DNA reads TGTGCCAGTTTTCAAAGGGCGACAGGGGGCTATGGCTACACCTTC.

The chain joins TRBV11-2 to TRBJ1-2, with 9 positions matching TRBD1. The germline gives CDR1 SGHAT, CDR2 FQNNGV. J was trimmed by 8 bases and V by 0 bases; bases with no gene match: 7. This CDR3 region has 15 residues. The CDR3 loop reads CASSLDRGQGIGYTF. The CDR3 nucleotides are TGTGCCAGCAGCTTAGATCGGGGACAGGGTATCGGCTACACCTTC.

CDR3 in DNA: TGTGCCAGCTCACTTTCTGGGAGGGGAGCTTTCTTT. Amino acid sequence: CASSLSGRGAFF. The V call is TRBV18, the J call TRBJ1-1; TRBD1 might be the D (5 bases). Germline CDR1 reads KGHSH; CDR2 reads LQKENI. V dropped 4 bases and J dropped 10 bases, with 13 bases sitting between them. This CDR3 is built from 12 residues.

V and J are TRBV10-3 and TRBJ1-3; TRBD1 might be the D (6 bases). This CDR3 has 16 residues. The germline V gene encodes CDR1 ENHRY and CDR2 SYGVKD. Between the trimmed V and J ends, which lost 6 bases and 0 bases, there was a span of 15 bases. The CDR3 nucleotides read TGTGCCATCAGAAAGGACAGCCTTAGCTCTGGAAACACCATATATTTT. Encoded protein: CAIRKDSLSSGNTIYF.

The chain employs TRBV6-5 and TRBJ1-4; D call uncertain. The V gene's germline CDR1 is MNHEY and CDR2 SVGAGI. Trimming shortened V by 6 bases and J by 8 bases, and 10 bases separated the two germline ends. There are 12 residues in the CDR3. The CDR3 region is CASRTFGEKLFF. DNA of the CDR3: TGTGCCAGCAGGACATTCGGAGAAAAACTGTTTTTT.

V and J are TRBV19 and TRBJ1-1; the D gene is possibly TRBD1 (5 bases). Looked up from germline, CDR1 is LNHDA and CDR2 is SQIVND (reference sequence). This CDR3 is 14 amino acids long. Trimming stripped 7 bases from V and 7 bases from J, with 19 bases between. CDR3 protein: CASTPGTDYYEAFF. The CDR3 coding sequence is TGTGCCAGTACTCCCGGGACGGATTATTATGAAGCTTTCTTT.

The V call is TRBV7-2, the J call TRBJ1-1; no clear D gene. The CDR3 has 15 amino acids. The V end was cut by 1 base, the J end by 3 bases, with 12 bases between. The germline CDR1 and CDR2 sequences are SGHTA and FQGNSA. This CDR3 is CASSLEREWDTEAFF. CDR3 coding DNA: TGTGCCAGCAGCTTAGAGAGGGAATGGGACACTGAAGCTTTCTTT.

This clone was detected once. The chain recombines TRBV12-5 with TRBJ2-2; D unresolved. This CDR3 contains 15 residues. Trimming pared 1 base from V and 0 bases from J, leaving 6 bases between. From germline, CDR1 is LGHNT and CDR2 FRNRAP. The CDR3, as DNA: TGTGCTAGTGGTTTGGGTGAGACGAACACCGGGGAGCTGTTTTTT. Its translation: CASGLGETNTGELFF.

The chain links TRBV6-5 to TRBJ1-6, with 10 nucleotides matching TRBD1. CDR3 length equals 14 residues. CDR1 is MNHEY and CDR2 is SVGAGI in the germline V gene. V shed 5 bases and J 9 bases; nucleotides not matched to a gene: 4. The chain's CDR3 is CASSVGQGVSPLHF. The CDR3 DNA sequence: TGTGCCAGCAGTGTAGGACAGGGGGTTTCACCCCTCCACTTT.

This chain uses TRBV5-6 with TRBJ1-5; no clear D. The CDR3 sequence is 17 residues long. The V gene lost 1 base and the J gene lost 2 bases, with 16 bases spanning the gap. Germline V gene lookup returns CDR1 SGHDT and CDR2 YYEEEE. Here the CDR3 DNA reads TGTGCCAGCAGCTTGAATGCGGGAGCGGGTGGCAATCAGCCCCAGCATTTT. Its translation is CASSLNAGAGGNQPQHF. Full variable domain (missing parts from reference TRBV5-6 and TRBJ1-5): DAGVTQSPTHLIKTRGQQVTLRCSPKSGHDTVSWYQQALGQGPQFIFQYYEEEERQRGNFPDRFSGHQFPNYSSELNVNALLLGDSALYLCASSLNAGAGGNQPQHFGDGTRLSIL.

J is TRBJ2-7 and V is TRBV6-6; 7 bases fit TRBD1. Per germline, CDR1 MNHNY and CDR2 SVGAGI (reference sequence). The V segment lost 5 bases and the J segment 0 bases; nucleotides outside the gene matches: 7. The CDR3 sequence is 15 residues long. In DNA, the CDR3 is TGTGCCAGCAGTAAAGGGGGCTCGAGCTCCTACGAGCAGTACTTC. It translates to CASSKGGSSSYEQYF.

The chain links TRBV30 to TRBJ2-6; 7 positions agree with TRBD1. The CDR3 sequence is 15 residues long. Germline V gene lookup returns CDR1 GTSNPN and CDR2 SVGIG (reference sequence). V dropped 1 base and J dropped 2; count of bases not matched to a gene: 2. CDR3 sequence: CAWSDRGTGANVLTF. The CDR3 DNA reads TGTGCCTGGAGTGACAGGGGAACTGGGGCCAACGTCCTGACTTTC.

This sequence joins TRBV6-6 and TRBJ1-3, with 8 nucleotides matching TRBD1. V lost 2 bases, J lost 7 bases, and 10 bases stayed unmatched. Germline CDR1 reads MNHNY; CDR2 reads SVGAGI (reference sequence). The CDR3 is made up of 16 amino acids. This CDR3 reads CASSYRQGAGENTIYF. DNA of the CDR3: TGTGCCAGCAGTTACCGGCAGGGGGCCGGTGAGAACACCATATATTTT.

The CDR3: CASSPPGGLGGEKLFF. CDR3 DNA sequence: TGTGCCAGCAGCCCCCCGGGGGGTTTGGGGGGTGAAAAACTGTTTTTT. The J gene is TRBJ1-4, the V gene TRBV7-9, with a possible D match to TRBD1 (5 bases). Trimming pared 5 bases from V and 7 bases from J, leaving 20 bases between. The CDR3 runs 16 residues. Germline lookup yields CDR1 SEHNR and CDR2 FQNEAQ (reference sequence).

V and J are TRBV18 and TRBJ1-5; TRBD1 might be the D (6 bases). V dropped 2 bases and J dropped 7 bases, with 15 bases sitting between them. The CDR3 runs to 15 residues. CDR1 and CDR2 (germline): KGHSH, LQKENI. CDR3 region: CASSPRRGLGQPQHF. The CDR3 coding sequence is TGTGCCAGCTCACCAAGACGGGGGCTGGGGCAGCCCCAGCATTTT. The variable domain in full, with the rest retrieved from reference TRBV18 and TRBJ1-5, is NAGVMQNPRHLVRRRGQEARLRCSPMKGHSHVYWYRQLPEEGLKFMVYLQKENIIDESGMPKERFSAEFPKEGPSILRIQQVVRGDSAAYFCASSPRRGLGQPQHFGDGTRLSIL.

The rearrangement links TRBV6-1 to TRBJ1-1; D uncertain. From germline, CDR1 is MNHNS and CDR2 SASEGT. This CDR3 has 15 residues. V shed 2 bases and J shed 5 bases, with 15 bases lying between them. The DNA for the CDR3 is TGTGCCAGCAGTGAATTGCGGGCGGGAGGGACTGAAGCTTTCTTT. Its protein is CASSELRAGGTEAFF.